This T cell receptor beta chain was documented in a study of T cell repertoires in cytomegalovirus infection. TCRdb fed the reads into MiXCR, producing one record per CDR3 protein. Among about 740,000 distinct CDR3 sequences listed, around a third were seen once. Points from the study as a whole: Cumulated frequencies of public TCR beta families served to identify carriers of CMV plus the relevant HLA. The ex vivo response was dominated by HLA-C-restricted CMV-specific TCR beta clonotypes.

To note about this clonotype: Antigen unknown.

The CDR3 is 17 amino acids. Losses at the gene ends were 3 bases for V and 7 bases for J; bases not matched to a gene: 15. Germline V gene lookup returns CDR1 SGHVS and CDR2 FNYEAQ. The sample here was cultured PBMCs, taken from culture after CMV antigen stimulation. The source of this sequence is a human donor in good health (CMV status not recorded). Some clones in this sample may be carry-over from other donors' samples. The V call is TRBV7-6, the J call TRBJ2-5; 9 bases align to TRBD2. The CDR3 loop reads CASSFLAGQSGFGTQYF. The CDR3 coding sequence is TGTGCCAGCAGCTTCCTAGCGGGACAATCCGGCTTTGGGACCCAGTACTTC.